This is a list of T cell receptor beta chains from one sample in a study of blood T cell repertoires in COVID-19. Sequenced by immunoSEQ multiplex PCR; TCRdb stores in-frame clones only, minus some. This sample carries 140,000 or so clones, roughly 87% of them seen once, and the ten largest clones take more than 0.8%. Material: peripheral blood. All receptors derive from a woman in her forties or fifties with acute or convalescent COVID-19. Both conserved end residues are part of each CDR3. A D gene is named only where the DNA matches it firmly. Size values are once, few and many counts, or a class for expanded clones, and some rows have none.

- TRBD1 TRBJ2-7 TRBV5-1 TGCGCCAGCAGCTTGATGCCCGGGACAGGGGGCCCCTACGAGCAGTACTTC CASSLMPGTGGPYEQYF
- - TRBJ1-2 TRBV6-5 TGTGCCAGCTTCCCCAGGTTGGACTATGGCTACACCTTC CASFPRLDYGYTF
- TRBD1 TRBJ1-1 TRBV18 TGTGCCAGCTCACAGGGGGCAGACACTGAAGCTTTCTTT CASSQGADTEAFF
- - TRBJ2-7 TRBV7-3 TGTGCCAGCAGCCAGGGGGCGCGGGGGCCAAGCGACGAGCAGTACTTC CASSQGARGPSDEQYF
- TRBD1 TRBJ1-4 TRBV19 TGTGCCAGTAGTCCCCGGACAGGGGGCGGCTACGAAAAACTGTTTTTT CASSPRTGGGYEKLFF
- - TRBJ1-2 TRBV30 TGTGCCTGTGCAGAAACTAACTATGGCTACACCTTC CACAETNYGYTF
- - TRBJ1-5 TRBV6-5 TGTGCCAGCAGTTCCCACGGGAGTAGTCAGCCCCAGCATTTT CASSSHGSSQPQHF
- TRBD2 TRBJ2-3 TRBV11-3 TGTGCCAGCAGCTTGGGCGGGGTAGCGGGGGGGACAGATACGCAGTATTTT CASSLGGVAGGTDTQYF
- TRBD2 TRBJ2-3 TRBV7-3 TGTGCCAGCAGCTTAGGACTAGCGGGACTAGATACGCAGTATTTT CASSLGLAGLDTQYF
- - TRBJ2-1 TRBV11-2 TGTGCCAGCACCACGACGGGGGGCGAATACAATGAGCAGTTCTTC CASTTTGGEYNEQFF
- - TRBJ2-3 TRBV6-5 TGTGCCAGCAGGACGGGGGGCACAGATACGCAGTATTTT CASRTGGTDTQYF
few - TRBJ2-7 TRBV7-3 TGTGCCAGCAGCTTATCGGACGGGAACTACGAGCAGTACTTC CASSLSDGNYEQYF
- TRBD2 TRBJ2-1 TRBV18 TGTGCCAGCTCACCAGGCGCGCTAGCGGGAGACGGTGAGCAGTTCTTC CASSPGALAGDGEQFF
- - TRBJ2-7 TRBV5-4 TGTGCCAGCAGCTTGCGACTAGATTCCTACGAGCAGTACTTC CASSLRLDSYEQYF
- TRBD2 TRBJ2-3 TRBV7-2 TGTGCCAGCAGCCGGAGCGGGGGGGCCAGAGATACGCAGTATTTT CASSRSGGARDTQYF
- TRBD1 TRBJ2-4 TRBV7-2 TGTGCCAGCAGCTTAGATGGCAGGGGGCGCGCCAAAAACATTCAGTACTTC CASSLDGRGRAKNIQYF
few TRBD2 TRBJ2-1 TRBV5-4 TGTGCCAGCAGCACTGAAGCGGGAAGTTACAATGAGCAGTTCTTC CASSTEAGSYNEQFF
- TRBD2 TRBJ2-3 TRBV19 TGTGCCAGTAGTGTTCAGACTAGCGGGGGATGCACAGATACGCAGTATTTT CASSVQTSGGCTDTQYF
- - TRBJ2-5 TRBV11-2 TGTGCCAGCAGCTACAGGGAGCGAGAGACCCAGTACTTC CASSYRERETQYF
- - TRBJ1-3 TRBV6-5 TGTGCCAGCAGTTCTACAGGGACTGGAAACACCATATATTTT CASSSTGTGNTIYF
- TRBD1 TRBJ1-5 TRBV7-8 TGTGCCAGCAACCGCGGACAGGGAATTTCGGATCAGCCCCAGCATTTT CASNRGQGISDQPQHF
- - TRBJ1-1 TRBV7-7 TGTGCCAGCAGCCAAGGAGGGCCCAGGGACACTGAAGCTTTCTTT CASSQGGPRDTEAFF
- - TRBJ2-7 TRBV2 TGTGCCAGCAGCCCAAGGGGGTACGAGCAGTACTTC CASSPRGYEQYF
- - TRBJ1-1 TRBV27 TGTGCCAGCAGTGCGGGAGTGGGCACTGAAGCTTTCTTT CASSAGVGTEAFF
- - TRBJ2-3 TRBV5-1 TGCGCCAGCAGCTTTCTACGCGGGACAGCCGGCACAGATACGCAGTATTTT CASSFLRGTAGTDTQYF
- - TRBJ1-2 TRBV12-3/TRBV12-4 TGTGCCAGCAGTACTCAGGGGAGGGTAGGCTACACCTTC CASSTQGRVGYTF
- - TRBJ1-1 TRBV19 TGTGCCAGTACAACACGATTCATGAACACTGAAGCTTTCTTT CASTTRFMNTEAFF